Many counts were recorded for the clone carrying this T cell receptor beta chain. This specimen belongs to a study of CD8 T cells in ankylosing spondylitis. TCRdb re-derived calls from the 5' RACE reads in MiXCR, one entry per CDR3 protein. Here the sample spans roughly 230,000 distinct CDR3 sequences, over 15% being singletons. Per germline, CDR1 WSHSY and CDR2 SAAADI. Trimming at V came to 8 bases and at J to 1 base, leaving 0 bases not matched to a gene. The CDR3 loop spans 12 amino acids. The material sequenced was blood, either unsorted or a sorted T cell fraction (not recorded which). The V gene is TRBV10-2, the J gene TRBJ2-7, with 9 positions matching TRBD1. The receptor was derived from a male donor with ankylosing spondylitis or in good health (not recorded which). Written as DNA, the CDR3 is TGCGCCAGCGGGACAGGGTCCTACGAGCAGTACTTC. Protein sequence: CASGTGSYEQYF.